The present T cell receptor (beta chain) was sequenced within a study of neurological immune-mediated disorders. Stated time point: longitudinal time-point 1 (baseline). The germline CDR1 and CDR2 sequences are MNHEY and SMNVEV (reference sequence). Trimming at V came to 5 bases and at J to 7 bases, leaving 13 bases not matched to a gene. This CDR3 spans 18 amino acids. TCRdb redid the calling of the 5' RACE reads with MiXCR, one entry per CDR3 protein. Among some 54,000 distinct CDR3 sequences, roughly a tenth were seen once, and the ten largest hold 5% to 8.5%. The sequenced sample consisted of PBMCs. The sequence derives from a male donor with HTLV-1-associated myelopathy (HAM/TSP). This chain links TRBV27 with TRBJ2-1; 14 nucleotides match TRBD2. CDR3 nucleotide sequence: TGTGCCAGCAGTACTAGAGGACTAGCGGGGGGCCGCCTTAATGAGCAGTTCTTC. It translates to CASSTRGLAGGRLNEQFF.